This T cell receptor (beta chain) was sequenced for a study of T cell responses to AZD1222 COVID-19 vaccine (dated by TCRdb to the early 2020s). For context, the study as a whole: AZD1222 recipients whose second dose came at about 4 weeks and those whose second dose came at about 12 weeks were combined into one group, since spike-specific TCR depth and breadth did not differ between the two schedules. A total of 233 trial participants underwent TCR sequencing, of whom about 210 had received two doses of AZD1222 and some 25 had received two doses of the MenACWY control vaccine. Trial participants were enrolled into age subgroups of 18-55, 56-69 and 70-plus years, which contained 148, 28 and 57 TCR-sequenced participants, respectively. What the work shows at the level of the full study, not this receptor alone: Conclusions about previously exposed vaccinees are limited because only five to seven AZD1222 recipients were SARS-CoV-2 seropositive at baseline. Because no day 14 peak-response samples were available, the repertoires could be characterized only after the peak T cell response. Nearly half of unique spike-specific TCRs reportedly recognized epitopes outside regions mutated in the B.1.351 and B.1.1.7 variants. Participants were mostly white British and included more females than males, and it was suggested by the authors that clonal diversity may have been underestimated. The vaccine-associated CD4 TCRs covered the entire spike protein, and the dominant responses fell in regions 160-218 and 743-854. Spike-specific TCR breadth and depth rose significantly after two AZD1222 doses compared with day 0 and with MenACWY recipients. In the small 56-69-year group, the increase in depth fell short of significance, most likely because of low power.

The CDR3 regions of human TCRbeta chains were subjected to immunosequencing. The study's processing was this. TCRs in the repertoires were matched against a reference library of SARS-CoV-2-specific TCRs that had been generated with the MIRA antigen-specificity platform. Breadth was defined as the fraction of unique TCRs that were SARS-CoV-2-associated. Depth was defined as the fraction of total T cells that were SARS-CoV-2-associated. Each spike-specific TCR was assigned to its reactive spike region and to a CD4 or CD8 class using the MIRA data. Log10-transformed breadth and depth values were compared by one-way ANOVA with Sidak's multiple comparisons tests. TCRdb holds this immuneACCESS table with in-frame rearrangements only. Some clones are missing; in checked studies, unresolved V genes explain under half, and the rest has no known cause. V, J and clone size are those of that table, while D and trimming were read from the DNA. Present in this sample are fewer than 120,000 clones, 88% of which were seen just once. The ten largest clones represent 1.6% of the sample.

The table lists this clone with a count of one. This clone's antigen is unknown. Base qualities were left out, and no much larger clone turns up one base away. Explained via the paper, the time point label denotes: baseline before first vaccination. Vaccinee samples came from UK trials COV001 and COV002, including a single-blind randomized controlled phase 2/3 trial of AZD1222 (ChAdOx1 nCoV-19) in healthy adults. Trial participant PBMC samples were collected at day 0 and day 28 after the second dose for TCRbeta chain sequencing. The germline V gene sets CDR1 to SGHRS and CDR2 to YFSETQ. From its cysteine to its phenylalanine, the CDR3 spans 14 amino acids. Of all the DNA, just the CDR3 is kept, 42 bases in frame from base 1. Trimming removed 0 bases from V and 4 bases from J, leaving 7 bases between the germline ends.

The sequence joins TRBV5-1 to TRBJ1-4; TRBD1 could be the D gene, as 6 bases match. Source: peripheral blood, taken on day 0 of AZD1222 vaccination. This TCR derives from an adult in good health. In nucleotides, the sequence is TGCGCCAGCAGCTTGGGACAGGATAATGAAAAACTGTTTTTT. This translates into CASSLGQDNEKLFF.